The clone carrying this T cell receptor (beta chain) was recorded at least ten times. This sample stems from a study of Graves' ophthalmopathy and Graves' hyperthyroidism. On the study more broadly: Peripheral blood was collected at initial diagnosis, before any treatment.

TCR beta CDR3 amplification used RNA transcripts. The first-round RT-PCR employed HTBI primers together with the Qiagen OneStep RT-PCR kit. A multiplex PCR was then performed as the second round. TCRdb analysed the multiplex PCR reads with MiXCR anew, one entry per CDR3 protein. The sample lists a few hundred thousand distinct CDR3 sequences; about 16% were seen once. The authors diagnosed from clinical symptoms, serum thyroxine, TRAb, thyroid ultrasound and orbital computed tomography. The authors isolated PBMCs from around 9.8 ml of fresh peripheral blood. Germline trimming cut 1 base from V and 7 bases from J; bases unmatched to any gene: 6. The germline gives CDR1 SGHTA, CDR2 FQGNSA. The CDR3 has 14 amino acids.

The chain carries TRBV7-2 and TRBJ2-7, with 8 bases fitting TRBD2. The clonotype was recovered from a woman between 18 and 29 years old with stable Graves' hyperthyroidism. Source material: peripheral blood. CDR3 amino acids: CASSLGASGWEQYF. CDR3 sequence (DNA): TGTGCCAGCAGCTTAGGAGCTAGCGGGTGGGAGCAGTACTTC.